The 14 T cell receptor beta chains given below trace back to one sample, sequenced in a study of radiation and T cells in renal cell carcinoma. Time point in this sample: blood 4 weeks post-SBRT, at nephrectomy. Treatment of the sample: 15 Gy SBRT to primary tumor, nephrectomy 4 weeks later. Assay: immunoSEQ multiplex PCR; the TCRdb copy retains only in-frame clones and omits some. This repertoire shows about 62,000 clones, 65% to 80% found once; its top ten account for 6% to 7%. Sequenced here: blood, sampled from a patient whose treatment included radiotherapy and nephrectomy. Every receptor here comes from a man in his sixties with renal cell carcinoma.

V gene TRBV19 combines with J gene TRBJ2-5, with 8 bases that match TRBD2. The CDR3 runs 16 residues. J lost 2 bases, V lost 7 bases, and 12 bases had no gene match. CDR1 and CDR2 (germline): LNHDA, SQIVND (reference sequence). This chain's CDR3 is CASTPTAGGLQETQYF. The CDR3 DNA sequence: TGTGCCAGTACCCCGACTGCGGGAGGTCTACAAGAGACCCAGTACTTC.

The rearrangement links TRBV6-5 to TRBJ2-5, with 8 bases lining up with TRBD1. The end of the DNA aligns better with TRBJ2-7, so the J call may be wrong. The germline V gene encodes CDR1 MNHEY and CDR2 SVGAGI. This CDR3 has 15 amino acids. In DNA form, the CDR3 reads TGTGCCAGCAGTTACTTTACAGGGGGCTCCTACGAGCAGTACTTC. Its protein product is CASSYFTGGSYEQYF.

The chain carries TRBV30 and TRBJ2-5; maybe TRBD2 (6 bases). V was cut by 3 bases and J by 0 bases, with 17 bases left in between. Germline CDR1 GTSNPN, CDR2 SVGIG (reference sequence). The CDR3 contains 16 residues. The chain's CDR3 is CAWSLARGAYQETQYF. The CDR3 nucleotides read TGTGCCTGGAGCCTCGCCCGCGGGGCGTACCAAGAGACCCAGTACTTC.

This sequence joins TRBV5-1 and TRBJ1-5, with D perhaps matching TRBD1 (6 bases). Trimming stripped 5 bases from V and 5 bases from J, with 8 bases between. Looked up from germline, CDR1 is SGHRS and CDR2 is YFSETQ. This CDR3 spans 12 amino acids. CDR3 in amino acids: CASREGDQPQHF. The CDR3 DNA is TGCGCCAGCAGGGAGGGGGATCAGCCCCAGCATTTT.

The chain employs TRBV30 and TRBJ1-3; D is uncertain. V lost 5 bases and J lost 0, with 11 bases in between. This CDR3 region has 14 residues. Germline V gene sequence: CDR1 GTSNPN, CDR2 SVGIG (reference sequence). Written as DNA, the CDR3 is TGTGCCTGGGAGACGAACGGCTCTGGAAACACCATATATTTT. Translation: CAWETNGSGNTIYF.

The chain has TRBV4-3 and TRBJ2-1, with 15 positions matching TRBD2. J lost 13 bases, V lost 2 bases, and 3 bases had no gene match. This CDR3 is built from 14 residues. From germline, CDR1 is LGHNA and CDR2 YSLEER. The CDR3 bases are TGCGCCAGCAGCCAATGGACTAGCGGGGGGGATCAGTTCTTC. Its translation is CASSQWTSGGDQFF.

The chain links TRBV7-2 to TRBJ2-1; 10 bases match TRBD2. The J segment lost 3 bases and the V segment lost 5 bases, leaving 10 bases of the junction unmatched. There are 17 residues in the CDR3. Germline-derived CDR1 and CDR2 are SGHTA and FQGNSA. CDR3 amino acids: CASSSYPVAGGYNEQFF. The CDR3, as DNA: TGTGCCAGCAGCAGTTATCCCGTAGCGGGAGGCTACAATGAGCAGTTCTTC.

Here the CDR3 DNA reads TGTGCCAGCCTGCCCCAGGCCCGACTAGTTTACAATGAGCAGTTCTTC. Protein sequence: CASLPQARLVYNEQFF. The J gene is TRBJ2-1, the V gene TRBV2; possibly TRBD2 for D (6 bases). This CDR3 is 16 amino acids long. Trimming left V 8 bases short and J 4 bases short, with 21 bases between. From germline, CDR1 is SNHLY and CDR2 FYNNEI.

V is TRBV6-1 and J is TRBJ2-5, with a possible D match to TRBD2 (6 bases). Trimming cost V 4 bases and J 2 bases, with 11 bases left between them. Germline CDR1 MNHNS, CDR2 SASEGT. The CDR3 length is 14 residues. CDR3 sequence (DNA): TGTGCCAGCAGTGGGAGGGCGGATCAAGAGACCCAGTACTTC. Its translation: CASSGRADQETQYF.

The gene calls are TRBV7-9 and TRBJ1-4; D is possibly TRBD1 (6 bases). This CDR3 is 16 amino acids long. CDR1 SEHNR and CDR2 FQNEAQ come from the germline V gene (reference sequence). The ends were cut back, 1 base at V and 3 bases at J, with 12 bases in the middle. This chain's CDR3 is CASSLGRGGANEKLFF. As DNA, the CDR3 is TGTGCCAGCAGCTTAGGCAGGGGAGGCGCTAATGAAAAACTGTTTTTT.

The rearrangement uses TRBV19 and TRBJ1-3; no clear D gene. The CDR3 spans 16 residues. Per germline, CDR1 LNHDA and CDR2 SQIVND (reference sequence). Trimming took off 1 base at V and 0 bases at J, with 10 bases between the two ends. The CDR3 loop is CASSIASAFSGNTIYF. CDR3 DNA: TGTGCCAGTAGTATAGCCAGCGCTTTCTCTGGAAACACCATATATTTT. The variable domain in full, with the rest retrieved from reference TRBV19 and TRBJ1-3, is DGGITQSPKYLFRKEGQNVTLSCEQNLNHDAMYWYRQDPGQGLRLIYYSQIVNDFQKGDIAEGYSVSREKKESFPLTVTSAQKNPTAFYLCASSIASAFSGNTIYFGEGSWLTVV.

The CDR3, as DNA: TGTGCCAGCAGGACTTGGCTTCAAGAGACCCAGTACTTC. Translating gives CASRTWLQETQYF. The V and J genes are TRBV2 and TRBJ2-5; no reliable D call. Trimming removed 6 bases from V and 2 bases from J, with 10 bases in between. The CDR3 loop spans 13 amino acids. Germline CDR1 SNHLY, CDR2 FYNNEI.

Turning to this clone: The sample contains more than one DNA sequence encoding this CDR3. The rearrangement links TRBV7-9 to TRBJ1-1; D is undetermined. The CDR3 runs 12 residues. The V gene's germline CDR1 is SEHNR and CDR2 FQNEAQ (reference sequence). Trimming cost V 5 bases and J 0 bases, with 4 bases left between them. For the CDR3, the DNA is TGTGCCAGCAGCCTTATGAACACTGAAGCTTTCTTT. It translates to CASSLMNTEAFF.

The chain couples TRBV15 to TRBJ2-1, with D perhaps given as TRBD1 or TRBD2 (5 bases each). The CDR3 loop spans 17 amino acids. The germline gives CDR1 LNHNV, CDR2 YYDKDF (reference sequence). V shed 0 bases and J shed 0 bases, with 12 bases lying between them. CDR3 coding DNA: TGTGCCACCAGCAGAGATTCGGGGACCTTCTCCTACAATGAGCAGTTCTTC. Translation: CATSRDSGTFSYNEQFF.